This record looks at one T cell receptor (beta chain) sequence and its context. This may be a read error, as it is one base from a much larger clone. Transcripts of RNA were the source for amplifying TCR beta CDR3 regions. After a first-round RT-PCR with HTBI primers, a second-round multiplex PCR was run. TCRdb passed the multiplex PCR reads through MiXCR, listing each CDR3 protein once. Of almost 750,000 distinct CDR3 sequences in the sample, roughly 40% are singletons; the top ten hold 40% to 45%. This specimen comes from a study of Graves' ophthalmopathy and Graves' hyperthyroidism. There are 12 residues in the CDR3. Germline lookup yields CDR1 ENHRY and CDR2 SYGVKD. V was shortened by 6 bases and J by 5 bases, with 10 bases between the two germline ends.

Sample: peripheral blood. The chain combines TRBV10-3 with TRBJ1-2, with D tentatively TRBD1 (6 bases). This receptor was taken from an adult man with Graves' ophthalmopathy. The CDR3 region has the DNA TGTGCCATCAGCGACAGGCGGTATGGCTACACCTTC. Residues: CAISDRRYGYTF.